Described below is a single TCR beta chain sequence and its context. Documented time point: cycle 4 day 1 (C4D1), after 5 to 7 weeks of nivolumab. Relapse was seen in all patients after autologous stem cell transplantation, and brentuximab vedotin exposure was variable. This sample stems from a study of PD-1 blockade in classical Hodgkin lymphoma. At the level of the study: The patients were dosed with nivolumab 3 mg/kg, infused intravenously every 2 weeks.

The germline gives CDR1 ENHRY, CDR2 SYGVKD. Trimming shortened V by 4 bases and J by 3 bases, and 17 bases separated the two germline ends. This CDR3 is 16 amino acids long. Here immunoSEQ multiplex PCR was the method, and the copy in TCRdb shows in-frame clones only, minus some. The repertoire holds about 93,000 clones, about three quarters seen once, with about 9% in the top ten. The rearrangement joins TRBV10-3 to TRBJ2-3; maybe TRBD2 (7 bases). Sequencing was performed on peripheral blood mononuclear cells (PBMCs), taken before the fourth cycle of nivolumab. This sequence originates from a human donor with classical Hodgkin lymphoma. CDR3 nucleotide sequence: TGTGCCATCAGTGGGTACAAAGGGGGAGGGACAGATACGCAGTATTTT. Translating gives CAISGYKGGGTDTQYF.